This passage covers 16 T cell receptor beta chains from one sample sequenced in a study of T cell changes during pregnancy in multiple sclerosis. Clones were read by immunoSEQ multiplex PCR, and TCRdb kept only the in-frame ones, dropping some. This sample has roughly 100,000 clones; about 91% occur once, and the top ten carry about 3.4%. The sequencing used peripheral blood, collected in the second trimester of pregnancy. These receptors were obtained from a female donor with multiple sclerosis, enrolled in a pregnancy study.

The chain uses TRBV27 and TRBJ1-3; TRBD1 aligns across 8 bases. The V gene's germline CDR1 is MNHEY and CDR2 SMNVEV (reference sequence). The junction had 3 bases not matched to a gene; V was cut back by 5 bases and J by 0 bases. CDR3 length: 15 residues. Written as DNA, the CDR3 is TGTGCCAGCAGTCGTACAGGGGGCTCTGGAAACACCATATATTTT. It is translated as CASSRTGGSGNTIYF.

Regarding this clone: Other DNA sequences in this sample translate to the same CDR3. The chain links TRBV12-1 to TRBJ2-7; the table's D call, TRBD1, was not checked against the DNA. TRBV12-1 is a known pseudogene. The CDR3 is 15 residues long. The CDR3 bases are TGTGCCAGCAGCTCCAGGGTTACAGGAGAGTACGAGCAGTACTTC. Its translation is CASSSRVTGEYEQYF.

The gene calls are TRBV6-1 and TRBJ2-3, with 8 bases lining up with TRBD2. After removal of 4 bases from V and 0 bases from J, the junction contained 9 bases not matched to a gene. Germline V CDR1 and CDR2: MNHNS, SASEGT. The CDR3 has 17 amino acids. CDR3 sequence (DNA): TGTGCCAGCAGTGTGTTGTCTAGCGGGTCTAGCACAGATACGCAGTATTTT. Amino acid sequence: CASSVLSSGSSTDTQYF.

The chain has TRBV29-1 and TRBJ2-5; no definite D call. This CDR3 comprises 11 residues. Germline assignment: CDR1 SQVTM and CDR2 ANQGSEA. V lost 4 bases and J 5 bases, leaving 8 bases between the germline ends. The CDR3 sequence: CSVVDGETQYF. CDR3 nucleotide sequence: TGCAGCGTTGTAGACGGGGAGACCCAGTACTTC. Full variable domain (remainder filled in from reference TRBV29-1 and TRBJ2-5): SAVISQKPSRDICQRGTSLTIQCQVDSQVTMMFWYRQQPGQSLTLIATANQGSEATYESGFVIDKFPISRPNLTFSTLTVSNMSPEDSSIYLCSVVDGETQYFGPGTRLLVL.

The chain combines TRBV27 with TRBJ2-2; 8 bases align to TRBD2. Germline V gene data show CDR1 as MNHEY and CDR2 as SMNVEV (reference sequence). The CDR3 is 16 amino acids. V was clipped by 5 bases and J by 4 bases; unmatched bases: 9. The DNA for the CDR3 is TGTGCCAGCAGTCCGAGACCCGGACTAGCCACCGGGGAGCTGTTTTTT. Translation gives CASSPRPGLATGELFF.

The sample holds one count of this clone. Other DNA sequences within the sample encode an identical CDR3. The chain links TRBV28 to TRBJ2-7; the D gene is possibly TRBD1 (6 bases). Germline CDR1 MDHEN, CDR2 SYDVKM. Trimming took off 3 bases at V and 3 bases at J, with 6 bases between the two ends. This CDR3 is built from 12 residues. The CDR3 DNA reads as TGTGCCAGCAGTTTGGACAGCTACGAGCAGTACTTC. Amino acids: CASSLDSYEQYF.

The genes are TRBV5-1 and TRBJ2-2; maybe TRBD1 (5 bases). Germline CDR1 reads SGHRS; CDR2 reads YFSETQ. CDR3 length: 14 amino acids. V dropped 5 bases and J dropped 1 base, with 9 bases sitting between them. The CDR3 here is CASRDMKNTGELFF. In DNA form, the CDR3 reads TGCGCCAGCAGGGACATGAAGAACACCGGGGAGCTGTTTTTT.

The V call is TRBV6-1, the J call TRBJ2-1; perhaps TRBD1 as D (5 bases). V lost 4 bases to trimming and J lost 9 bases, with 13 bases between them. Germline V CDR1 and CDR2: MNHNS, SASEGT. This CDR3 spans 13 amino acids. This CDR3 is CASSGDQGGEQFF. Here the CDR3 DNA reads TGTGCCAGCAGTGGAGACCAGGGCGGTGAGCAGTTCTTC.

This chain uses TRBV6-5 with TRBJ2-7; 7 bases match TRBD1. Trimming took 6 bases from V and 3 from J; bases not matched to a gene: 5. The V gene's germline CDR1 is MNHEY and CDR2 SVGAGI. There are 13 residues in the CDR3. CDR3 region: CASRRQGRYEQYF. Here the CDR3 DNA reads TGTGCCAGCAGGAGACAGGGCCGCTACGAGCAGTACTTC.

The chain combines TRBV21-1 with TRBJ2-7; TRBD1, as called in the table, went unchecked against the DNA. TRBV21-1 counts as a pseudogene. CDR3 length equals 15 residues. The CDR3 loop reads CASSKGTAEAYEQYF. The CDR3 DNA follows: TGTGCCAGCAGCAAAGGGACAGCGGAGGCCTACGAGCAGTACTTC.

The chain combines TRBV27 with TRBJ1-2; D possibly corresponds to TRBD1 (6 bases). V was clipped by 0 bases and J by 2 bases, with 13 bases between them. Germline V gene data show CDR1 as MNHEY and CDR2 as SMNVEV (reference sequence). The CDR3 runs 16 residues. CDR3 protein: CASSLSSGDVNYGYTF. CDR3 coding DNA: TGTGCCAGCAGTTTATCTTCAGGGGACGTAAACTATGGCTACACCTTC.

The chain has TRBV7-2 and TRBJ1-2; 10 bases agree with TRBD1. This CDR3 contains 15 residues. Germline V CDR1 and CDR2: SGHTA, FQGNSA. The ends lost 5 bases at V and 8 bases at J; junction bases unmatched: 11. CDR3 in amino acids: CASSGRGTGALGYTF. The CDR3 DNA is TGTGCCAGCAGCGGTCGCGGGACAGGGGCTTTGGGCTACACCTTC.

V usage is TRBV7-3 and J usage is TRBJ1-1; D is ambiguous. Germline assignment: CDR1 SGHTA and CDR2 FQGTGA. The V end lost 5 bases, the J end lost 3 bases, and 10 bases lay between the germline ends. This CDR3 is built from 13 residues. In DNA, the CDR3 is TGTGCCAGCAGCCCCCGAAGCCACACTGAAGCTTTCTTT. This encodes CASSPRSHTEAFF.

This chain joins TRBV7-8 and TRBJ2-1, with a weak D call TRBD2 (6 bases). Trimming removed 6 bases from V and 10 bases from J, with 25 bases in between. CDR3 size: 16 residues. Germline CDR1 and CDR2: SGHVS and FQNEAQ. The chain's CDR3 is CASRSVGGNLFGEQFF. CDR3 bases: TGTGCCAGCAGGTCAGTGGGAGGCAACCTATTTGGGGAGCAGTTCTTC.

This chain links TRBV28 with TRBJ1-5; TRBD1 aligns across 7 bases. The CDR3 is 13 residues long. CDR1 and CDR2 from the germline V gene are MDHEN and SYDVKM. Losses at the gene ends were 4 bases for V and 12 bases for J; bases not matched to a gene: 9. The CDR3 DNA follows: TGTGCCAGCAGTTATAGGGGGCCAAATCTCCAGCATTTT. It translates to CASSYRGPNLQHF.

The chain combines TRBV10-3 with TRBJ2-1; 10 bases line up with TRBD2. CDR3 length: 17 amino acids. Looked up from germline, CDR1 is ENHRY and CDR2 is SYGVKD. V was clipped by 4 bases and J by 1 base; unmatched bases: 7. CDR3 DNA: TGTGCCATCAGTGCGTCTGCTAGCGGGAGTTCCTACAATGAGCAGTTCTTC. Protein product: CAISASASGSSYNEQFF.